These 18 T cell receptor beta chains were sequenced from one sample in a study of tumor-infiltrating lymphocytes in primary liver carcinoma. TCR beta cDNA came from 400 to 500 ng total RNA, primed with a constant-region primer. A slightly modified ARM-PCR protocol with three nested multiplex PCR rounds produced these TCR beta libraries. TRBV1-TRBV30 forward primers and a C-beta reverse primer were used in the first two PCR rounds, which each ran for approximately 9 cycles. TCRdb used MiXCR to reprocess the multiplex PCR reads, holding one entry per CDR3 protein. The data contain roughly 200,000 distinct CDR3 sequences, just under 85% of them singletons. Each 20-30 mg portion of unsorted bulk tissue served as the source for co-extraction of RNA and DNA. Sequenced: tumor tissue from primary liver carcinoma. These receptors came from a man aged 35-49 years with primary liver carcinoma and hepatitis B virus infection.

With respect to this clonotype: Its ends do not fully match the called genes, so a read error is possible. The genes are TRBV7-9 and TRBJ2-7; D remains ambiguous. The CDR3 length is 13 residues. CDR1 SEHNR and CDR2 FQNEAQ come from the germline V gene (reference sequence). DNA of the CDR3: TGTGCCAGCAGCTTAGGCAGCTTCTACGTGCAGTACTTC. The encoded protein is CASSLGSFYVQYF.

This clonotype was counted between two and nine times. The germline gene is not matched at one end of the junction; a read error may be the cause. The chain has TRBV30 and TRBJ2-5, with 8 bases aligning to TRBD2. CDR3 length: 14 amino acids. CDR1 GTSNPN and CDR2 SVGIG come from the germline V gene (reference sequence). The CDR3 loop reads CAWSPGSGSETQNF. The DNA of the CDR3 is TGTGCCTGGAGTCCCGGCAGCGGGAGTGAGACCCAGAACTTC.

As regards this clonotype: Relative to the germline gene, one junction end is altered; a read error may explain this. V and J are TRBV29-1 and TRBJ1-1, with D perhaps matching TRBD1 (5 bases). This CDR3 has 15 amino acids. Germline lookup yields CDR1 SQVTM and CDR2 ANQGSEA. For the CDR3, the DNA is TGCAGTGCCGGTGCAGGGTGGAGGATGAACATTGAAGCTTTCTTT. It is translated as CSAGAGWRMNIEAFF. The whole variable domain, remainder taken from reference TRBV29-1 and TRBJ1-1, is SAVISQKPSRDICQRGTSLTIQCQVDSQVTMMFWYRQQPGQSLTLIATANQGSEATYESGFVIDKFPISRPNLTFSTLTVSNMSPEDSSIYLCSAGAGWRMNIEAFFGQGTRLTVV.

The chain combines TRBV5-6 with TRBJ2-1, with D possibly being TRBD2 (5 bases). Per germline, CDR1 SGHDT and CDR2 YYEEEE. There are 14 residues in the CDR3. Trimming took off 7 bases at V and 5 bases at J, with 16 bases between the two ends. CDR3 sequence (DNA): TGTGCCAGCTGCGTGGCAGGAGCGGACAATGAGCAGTTCTTC. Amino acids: CASCVAGADNEQFF.

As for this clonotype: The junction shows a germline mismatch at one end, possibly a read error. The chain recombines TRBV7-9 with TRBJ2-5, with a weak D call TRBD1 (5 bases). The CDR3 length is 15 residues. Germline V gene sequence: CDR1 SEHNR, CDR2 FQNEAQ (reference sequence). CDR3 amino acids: CASSLGDGNYETHYF. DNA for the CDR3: TGTGCCAGTAGCTTAGGGGATGGGAACTATGAGACCCACTACTTC.

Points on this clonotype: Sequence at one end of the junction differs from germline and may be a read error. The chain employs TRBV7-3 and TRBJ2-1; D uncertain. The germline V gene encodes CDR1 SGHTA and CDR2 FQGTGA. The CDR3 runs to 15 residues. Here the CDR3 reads CASSLGPSSYNEKYF. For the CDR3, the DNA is TGTGCCAGCAGCTTAGGCCCGAGCTCCTACAATGAGAAGTACTTC. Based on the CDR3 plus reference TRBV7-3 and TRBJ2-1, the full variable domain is GAGVSQTPSNKVTEKGKYVELRCDPISGHTALYWYRQSLGQGPEFLIYFQGTGAADDSGLPNDRFFAVRPEGSVSTLKIQRTERGDSAVYLCASSLGPSSYNEKYFGPGTRLTVL.

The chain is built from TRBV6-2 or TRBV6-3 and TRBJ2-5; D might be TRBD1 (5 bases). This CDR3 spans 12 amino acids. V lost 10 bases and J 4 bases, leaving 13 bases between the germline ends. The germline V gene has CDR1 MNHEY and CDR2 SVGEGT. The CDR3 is CANRLGLETQYF. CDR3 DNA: TGTGCCAACAGGCTGGGATTAGAGACCCAGTACTTC.

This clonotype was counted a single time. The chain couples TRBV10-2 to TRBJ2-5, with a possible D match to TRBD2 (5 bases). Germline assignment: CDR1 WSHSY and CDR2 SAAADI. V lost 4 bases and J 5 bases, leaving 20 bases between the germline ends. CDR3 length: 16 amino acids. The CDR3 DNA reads TGCGCCAGCAGTGCCGGGTTGCTAGCAGCTCATGAGACCCAGTACTTC. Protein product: CASSAGLLAAHETQYF.

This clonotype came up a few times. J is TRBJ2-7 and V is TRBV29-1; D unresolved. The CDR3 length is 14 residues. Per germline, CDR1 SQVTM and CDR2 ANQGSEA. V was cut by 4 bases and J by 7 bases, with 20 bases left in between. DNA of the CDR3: TGCAGCGTTGCTCCGAGGCTGGCCTCTGGAGAGCAGTACTTC. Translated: CSVAPRLASGEQYF.

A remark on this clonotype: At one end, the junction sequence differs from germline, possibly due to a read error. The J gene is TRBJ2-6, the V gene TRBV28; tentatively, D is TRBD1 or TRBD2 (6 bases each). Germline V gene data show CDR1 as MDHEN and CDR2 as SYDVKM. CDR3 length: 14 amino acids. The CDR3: CGVGGHTGANILTF. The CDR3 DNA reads TGTGGCGTCGGGGGACATACTGGGGCCAACATCCTGACTTTC.

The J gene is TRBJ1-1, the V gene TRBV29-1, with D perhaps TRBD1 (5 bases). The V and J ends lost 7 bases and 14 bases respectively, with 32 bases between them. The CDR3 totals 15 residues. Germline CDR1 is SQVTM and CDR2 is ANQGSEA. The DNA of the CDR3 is TGCAGCGCATCGGGGGGGTGGGCTATGAATACTGTAGCCTTCTTT. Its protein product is CSASGGWAMNTVAFF.

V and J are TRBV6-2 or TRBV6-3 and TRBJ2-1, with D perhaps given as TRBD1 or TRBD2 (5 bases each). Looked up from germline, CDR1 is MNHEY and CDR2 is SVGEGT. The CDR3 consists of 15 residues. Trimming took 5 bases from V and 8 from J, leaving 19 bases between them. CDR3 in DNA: TGTGCCAGCAGTCGATCCCCTGAGGGGATCGATGAGCAGTTCTTC. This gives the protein CASSRSPEGIDEQFF.

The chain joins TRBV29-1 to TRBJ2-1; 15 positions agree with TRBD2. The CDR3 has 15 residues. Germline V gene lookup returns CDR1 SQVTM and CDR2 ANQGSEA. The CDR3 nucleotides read TGCAGACTTGGACTAGCGGGAGGGCTCTACAATGAGCAGTTCTTC. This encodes CRLGLAGGLYNEQFF.

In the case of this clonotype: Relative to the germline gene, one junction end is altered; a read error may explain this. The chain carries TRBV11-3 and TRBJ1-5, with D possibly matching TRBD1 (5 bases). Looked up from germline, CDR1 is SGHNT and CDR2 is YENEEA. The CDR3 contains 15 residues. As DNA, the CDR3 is TGTGTCAGCAGCTTAGATCTGGGGCTGGATCAGCCCCAACATTTT. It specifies CVSSLDLGLDQPQHF.

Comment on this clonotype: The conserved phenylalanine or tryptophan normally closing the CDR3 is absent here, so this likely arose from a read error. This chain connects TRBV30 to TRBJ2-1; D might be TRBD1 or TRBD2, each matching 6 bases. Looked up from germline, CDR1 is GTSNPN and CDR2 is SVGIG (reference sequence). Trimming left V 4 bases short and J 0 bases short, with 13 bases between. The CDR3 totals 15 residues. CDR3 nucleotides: TGTGCCTGGATTGTAGGAGGGGGCTCCTACAATGAGCAGTTCTCC. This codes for CAWIVGGGSYNEQFS.

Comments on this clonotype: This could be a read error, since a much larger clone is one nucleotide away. DNA for the CDR3: TGTGCCAGCAGTCGTCGACCCGTAGCGGGCACAGATATGCAGTATTTT. It is translated as CASSRRPVAGTDMQYF. V gene TRBV28 combines with J gene TRBJ2-3, with 7 bases fitting TRBD2. This CDR3 is 16 amino acids long. Germline-derived CDR1 and CDR2 are MDHEN and SYDVKM. Based on the CDR3 plus reference TRBV28 and TRBJ2-3, the full variable domain is DVKVTQSSRYLVKRTGEKVFLECVQDMDHENMFWYRQDPGLGLRLIYFSYDVKMKEKGDIPEGYSVSREKKERFSLILESASTNQTSMYLCASSRRPVAGTDMQYFGPGTRLTVL.

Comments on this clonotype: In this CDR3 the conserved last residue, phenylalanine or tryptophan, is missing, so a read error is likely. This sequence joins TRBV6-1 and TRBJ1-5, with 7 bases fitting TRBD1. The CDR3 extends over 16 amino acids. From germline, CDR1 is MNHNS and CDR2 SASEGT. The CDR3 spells CASSGRQGISNKPQHS. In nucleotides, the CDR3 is TGTGCCAGCAGTGGGCGACAGGGAATTAGCAATAAGCCCCAGCATTCT.

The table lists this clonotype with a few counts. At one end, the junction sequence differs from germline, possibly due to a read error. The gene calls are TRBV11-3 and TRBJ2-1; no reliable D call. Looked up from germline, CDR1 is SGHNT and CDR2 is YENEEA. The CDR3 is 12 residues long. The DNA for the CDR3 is TGTGCGAGCAGCATAAATGCCAATGAACAGTTCTTC. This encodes CASSINANEQFF.